This record covers a single TCR beta chain. Profiling relied on immunoSEQ multiplex PCR, and the TCRdb table lists in-frame clones only, not all of them. The profile covers roughly 200,000 clones, with about 88% appearing a single time and approximately 5% taken by the ten largest. The sample originates from a study of blood T cell repertoires in COVID-19. Trimming removed 0 bases from V and 3 bases from J, with 9 bases in between. Germline V gene sequence: CDR1 GTSNPN, CDR2 SVGIG (reference sequence). CDR3 size: 13 residues. Sequenced input: peripheral blood. J is TRBJ2-7 and V is TRBV30; D is uncertain. The source is a woman older than 75 with acute or convalescent COVID-19. CDR3 coding DNA: TGTGCCTGGAGTGTACGGTCATACTACGAGCAGTACTTC. Translating it yields CAWSVRSYYEQYF.